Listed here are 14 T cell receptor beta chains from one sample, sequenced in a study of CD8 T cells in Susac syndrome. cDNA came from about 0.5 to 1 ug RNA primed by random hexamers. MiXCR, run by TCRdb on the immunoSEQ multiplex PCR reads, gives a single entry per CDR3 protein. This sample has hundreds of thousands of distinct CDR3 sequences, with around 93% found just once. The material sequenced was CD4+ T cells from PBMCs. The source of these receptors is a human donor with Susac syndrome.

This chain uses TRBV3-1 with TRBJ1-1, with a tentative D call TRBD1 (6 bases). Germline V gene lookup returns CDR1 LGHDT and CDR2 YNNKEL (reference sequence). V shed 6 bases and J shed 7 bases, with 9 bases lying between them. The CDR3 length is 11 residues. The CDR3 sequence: CASSGQNEAFF. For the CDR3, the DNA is TGTGCCAGCAGTGGACAGAATGAAGCTTTCTTT.

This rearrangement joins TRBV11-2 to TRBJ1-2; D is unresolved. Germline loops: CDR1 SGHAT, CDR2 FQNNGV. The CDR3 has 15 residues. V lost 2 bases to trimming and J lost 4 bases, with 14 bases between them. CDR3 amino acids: CASSLISSEGYGYTF. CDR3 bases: TGTGCCAGCAGCTTAATCTCTTCCGAGGGCTATGGCTACACCTTC.

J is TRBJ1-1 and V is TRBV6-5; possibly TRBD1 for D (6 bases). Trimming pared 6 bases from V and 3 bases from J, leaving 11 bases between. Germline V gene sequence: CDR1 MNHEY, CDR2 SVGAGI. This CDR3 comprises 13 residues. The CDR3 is CASSINRDTEAFF. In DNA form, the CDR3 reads TGTGCCAGCAGCATAAACAGGGACACTGAAGCTTTCTTT.

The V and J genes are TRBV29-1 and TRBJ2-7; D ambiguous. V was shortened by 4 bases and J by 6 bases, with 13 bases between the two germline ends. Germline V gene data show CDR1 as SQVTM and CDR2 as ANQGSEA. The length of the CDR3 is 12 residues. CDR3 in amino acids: CSVGWSPLEQYF. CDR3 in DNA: TGCAGCGTTGGGTGGTCCCCGCTCGAGCAGTACTTC.

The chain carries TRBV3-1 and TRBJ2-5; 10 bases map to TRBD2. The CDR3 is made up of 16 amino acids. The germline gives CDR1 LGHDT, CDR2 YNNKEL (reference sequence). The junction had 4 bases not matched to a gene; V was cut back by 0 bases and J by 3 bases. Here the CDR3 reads CASSQETSGSEETQYF. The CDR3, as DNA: TGTGCCAGCAGCCAAGAGACTAGCGGGTCAGAAGAGACCCAGTACTTC.

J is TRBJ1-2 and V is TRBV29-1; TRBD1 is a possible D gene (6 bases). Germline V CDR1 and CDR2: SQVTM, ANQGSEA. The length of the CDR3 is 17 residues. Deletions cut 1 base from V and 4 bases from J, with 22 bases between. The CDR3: CSVEVIGGGSHVYGYTF. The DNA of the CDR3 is TGCAGCGTTGAAGTGATTGGGGGCGGCAGCCACGTCTATGGCTACACCTTC.

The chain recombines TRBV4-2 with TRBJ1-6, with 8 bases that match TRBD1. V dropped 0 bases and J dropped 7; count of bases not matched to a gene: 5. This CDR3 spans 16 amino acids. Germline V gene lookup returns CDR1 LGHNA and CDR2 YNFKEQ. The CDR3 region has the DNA TGTGCCAGCAGCCAAGATCAGGGGGCGCGAAATTCACCCCTCCACTTT. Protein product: CASSQDQGARNSPLHF.

The chain's CDR3 is CASSATGTGWDTQYF. The CDR3 DNA sequence: TGTGCCAGCAGCGCCACCGGGACAGGGTGGGATACGCAGTATTTT. The genes are TRBV2 and TRBJ2-3; 9 bases map to TRBD1. CDR3 length equals 15 residues. Trimming removed 6 bases from V and 6 bases from J; junction bases left unmatched: 10. Germline V gene sequence: CDR1 SNHLY, CDR2 FYNNEI.

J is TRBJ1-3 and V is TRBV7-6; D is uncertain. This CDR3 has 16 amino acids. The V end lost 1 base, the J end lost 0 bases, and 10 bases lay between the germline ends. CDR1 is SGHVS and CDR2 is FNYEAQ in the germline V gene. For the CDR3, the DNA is TGTGCCAGCAGCTTAGGTCCCAGCCACTCTGGAAACACCATATATTTT. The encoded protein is CASSLGPSHSGNTIYF.

The CDR3, as DNA: TGTGCCAGCAGTTTGGGCAGCGTACGAGTCTATGGCTACACCTTC. It specifies CASSLGSVRVYGYTF. The chain couples TRBV12-3 or TRBV12-4 to TRBJ1-2; the D is unclear. The V gene lost 3 bases and the J gene lost 4 bases, with 15 bases spanning the gap. The CDR3 spans 15 residues.

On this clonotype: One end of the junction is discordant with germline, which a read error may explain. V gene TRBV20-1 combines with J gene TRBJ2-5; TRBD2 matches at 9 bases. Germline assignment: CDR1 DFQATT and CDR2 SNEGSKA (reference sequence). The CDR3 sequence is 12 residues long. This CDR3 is CSARSYSGGFHF. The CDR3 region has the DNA TGCAGTGCTAGATCCTATAGCGGGGGTTTCCACTTC.

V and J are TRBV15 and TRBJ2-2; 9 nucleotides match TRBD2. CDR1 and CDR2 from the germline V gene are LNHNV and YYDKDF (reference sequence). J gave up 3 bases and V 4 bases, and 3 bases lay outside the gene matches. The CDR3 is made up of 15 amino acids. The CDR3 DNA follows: TGTGCCACCAGCATAGGCGGGGGGGACACCGGGGAGCTGTTTTTT. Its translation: CATSIGGGDTGELFF. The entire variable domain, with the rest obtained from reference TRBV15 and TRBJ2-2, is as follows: DAMVIQNPRYQVTQFGKPVTLSCSQTLNHNVMYWYQQKSSQAPKLLFHYYDKDFNNEADTPDNFQSRRPNTSFCFLDIRSPGLGDTAMYLCATSIGGGDTGELFFGEGSRLTVL.

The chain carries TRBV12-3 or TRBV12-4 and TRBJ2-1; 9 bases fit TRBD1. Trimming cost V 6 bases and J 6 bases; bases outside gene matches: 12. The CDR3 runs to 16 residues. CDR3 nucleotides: TGTGCCAGCAGAATGGGACAGGGAATCATCGCCAATGAGCAGTTCTTC. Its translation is CASRMGQGIIANEQFF.

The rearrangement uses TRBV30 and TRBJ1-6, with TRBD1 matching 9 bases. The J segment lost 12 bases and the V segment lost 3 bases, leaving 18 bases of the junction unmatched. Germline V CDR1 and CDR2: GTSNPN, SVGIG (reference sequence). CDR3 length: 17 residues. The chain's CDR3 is CAWSPTRSSQGAVPLHF. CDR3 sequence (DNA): TGTGCCTGGAGCCCCACCCGAAGTTCACAGGGGGCTGTACCCCTCCACTTT.